This T cell receptor (beta chain) was retrieved from a study of T cells in Graves' hyperthyroidism and ophthalmopathy. Study-wide results and caveats: Ophthalmopathy was predicted by the model a median of roughly 6.6 months ahead of onset. Ophthalmopathy cases were set apart from stable hyperthyroidism by a 13 V-J model.

Germline CDR1 reads SGHAT; CDR2 reads FQNNGV. V was shortened by 10 bases and J by 0 bases, with 15 bases between the two germline ends. The CDR3 runs to 14 residues. This clonotype has ten or more counts. Antigen unknown. No progression to ophthalmopathy during 18 months of follow-up defined stable disease. The PBMCs studied were ones that came from approximately 9.9 ml fresh peripheral blood. TCR beta CDR3 regions were amplified from RNA. HTBI primers were the set used in a first-round RT-PCR of the TCR CDR3. One entry per CDR3 protein, called by TCRdb with MiXCR from the multiplex PCR reads. The table shows a few hundred thousand distinct CDR3 sequences, with 20% to 25% occurring only once.

The V and J genes are TRBV11-2 and TRBJ1-1; no clear D. This TCR derives from a man between 18 and 35 years old with Graves' hyperthyroidism. Sequenced input: blood. The CDR3 nucleotides read TGTGCCACCCGGCCTCGAGCTATGAACACTGAAGCTTTCTTT. It is translated as CATRPRAMNTEAFF. Variable domain in full (rest from reference TRBV11-2 and TRBJ1-1): EAGVAQSPRYKIIEKRQSVAFWCNPISGHATLYWYQQILGQGPKLLIQFQNNGVVDDSQLPKDRFSAERLKGVDSTLKIQPAKLEDSAVYLCATRPRAMNTEAFFGQGTRLTVV.